What follows are 27 T cell receptor beta chains derived from one specimen sequenced in a study of cytomegalovirus exposure and HLA in healthy donors. Primers for the PCR totalled 60 Vbeta and 13 Jbeta. Only in-frame clones appear in the TCRdb table, and some are missing; sequencing was by immunoSEQ multiplex PCR. The sample consists of 190,000 or so clones, roughly 80% of them appearing once. The sample comprised PBMCs. The receptors were gathered from a boy aged 5-17 years in good health and CMV-seronegative.

The V call is TRBV6-5, the J call TRBJ2-7, with unresolved D. CDR1 and CDR2 (germline): MNHEY, SVGAGI. Trimming took off 2 bases at V and 4 bases at J, with 6 bases between the two ends. There are 12 residues in the CDR3. The CDR3 loop is CASSYGEYEQYF. CDR3 nucleotide sequence: TGTGCCAGCAGTTACGGAGAGTACGAGCAGTACTTC.

V usage is TRBV19 and J usage is TRBJ1-2; D is unclear. This CDR3 comprises 14 residues. Trimming cost V 5 bases and J 8 bases, with 18 bases left between them. CDR1 LNHDA and CDR2 SQIVND come from the germline V gene (reference sequence). The chain's CDR3 is CASSVQFPGIGYTF. Written as DNA, the CDR3 is TGTGCCAGTAGTGTTCAATTCCCGGGAATAGGCTACACCTTC.

This chain links TRBV18 with TRBJ2-7, with TRBD2 matching over 10 bases. V trimming: 3 bases; J trimming: 0 bases; junction bases outside the gene matches: 5. CDR3 length: 16 residues. CDR1 is KGHSH and CDR2 is LQKENI in the germline V gene. CDR3 DNA sequence: TGTGCCAGCTCACCGCTAGCGGGGGAGAGCTCCTACGAGCAGTACTTC. It encodes CASSPLAGESSYEQYF. Filled out from reference TRBV18 and TRBJ2-7, the complete variable domain reads NAGVMQNPRHLVRRRGQEARLRCSPMKGHSHVYWYRQLPEEGLKFMVYLQKENIIDESGMPKERFSAEFPKEGPSILRIQQVVRGDSAAYFCASSPLAGESSYEQYFGPGTRLTVT.

The J gene is TRBJ2-5, the V gene TRBV30; D uncertain. The J call may be wrong; the DNA end is better matched by TRBJ2-7. This CDR3 spans 10 amino acids. Germline V lookup: CDR1 GTSNPN, CDR2 SVGIG (reference sequence). CDR3: CAWKSYEQYF. Here the CDR3 DNA reads TGTGCCTGGAAATCCTACGAGCAGTACTTC.

The table lists this clone with a count of one. The chain joins TRBV6-6 to TRBJ2-7; 9 bases are shared with TRBD1. The trim removed 1 base at V and 5 bases at J, leaving 6 bases unmatched. The CDR3 is 15 amino acids. Germline V gives CDR1 MNHNY, CDR2 SVGAGI (reference sequence). The CDR3 sequence is CASSYWGTGPHEQYF. CDR3 sequence (DNA): TGTGCCAGCAGTTACTGGGGGACAGGGCCCCACGAGCAGTACTTC.

This clone was picked up a small number of times. The chain links TRBV7-9 to TRBJ1-2; no reliable D call. Germline CDR1 is SEHNR and CDR2 is FQNEAQ (reference sequence). CDR3 length equals 16 residues. Trimming cost V 3 bases and J 0 bases, with 14 bases left between them. CDR3 DNA: TGTGCCAGCAGCTTTGGCGTCTGGAGAACTAACTATGGCTACACCTTC. It codes for CASSFGVWRTNYGYTF.

Note on this clone: The sample holds other DNA sequences that translate to the same CDR3. The chain joins TRBV6-4 to TRBJ1-1, with 9 bases lining up with TRBD1. CDR1 is MRHNA, CDR2 SNTAGT, per germline. CDR3 length: 14 residues. The ends lost 4 bases at V and 1 base at J; junction bases unmatched: 1. This CDR3 is CASSAGQGNTEAFF. CDR3 bases: TGTGCCAGCAGTGCGGGACAGGGGAACACTGAAGCTTTCTTT.

The V gene is TRBV30, the J gene TRBJ2-1, with D possibly matching TRBD2 (7 bases). CDR1 and CDR2 (germline): GTSNPN, SVGIG (reference sequence). The CDR3 extends over 15 amino acids. The V and J ends lost 3 bases and 4 bases respectively, with 16 bases between them. The CDR3 sequence is CAWRLGKGGYNEQFF. CDR3 DNA sequence: TGTGCCTGGAGGCTGGGGAAGGGGGGGTACAATGAGCAGTTCTTC.

The table lists this clone with a count of one. The J gene is TRBJ1-1, the V gene TRBV5-1; a weak D match, TRBD1 (6 bases). Trimming cost V 1 base and J 1 base, with 8 bases left between them. This CDR3 comprises 14 residues. Germline-derived CDR1 and CDR2 are SGHRS and YFSETQ. The CDR3 coding sequence is TGCGCCAGCAGCTTGTACAGGGCGAACACTGAAGCTTTCTTT. Translated: CASSLYRANTEAFF.

The chain recombines TRBV7-3 with TRBJ2-7; TRBD2 matches 8 bases. V lost 5 bases, J lost 6 bases, and 6 bases stayed unmatched. The CDR3 is 13 residues long. The germline V gene encodes CDR1 SGHTA and CDR2 FQGTGA. CDR3 bases: TGTGCCAGCAGCAAAGAGCGGGGGAGCGAGCAGTACTTC. Amino acid sequence: CASSKERGSEQYF.

Notes on this clone: The CDR3 does not end in the conserved phenylalanine or tryptophan, so this is likely a read error. In DNA form, the CDR3 reads TGTGCCAGCAGCGGGGGACAGCTTGACTATGGCTACACCTCC. It is translated as CASSGGQLDYGYTS. The chain couples TRBV5-4 to TRBJ1-2; 7 bases align to TRBD1. With V trimmed by 4 bases and J by 3 bases, 6 bases remained unmatched. From germline, CDR1 is SGHNT and CDR2 YYREEE (reference sequence). This CDR3 region has 14 residues.

Concerning this clone: No conserved phenylalanine or tryptophan is present at the end of the CDR3, so a read error is the likely explanation. The limits of the CDR3 on the DNA are not certain, so only TCRdb's listed CDR3 is given. The J gene is TRBJ1-2, the V gene TRBV10-3; the D call of TRBD1 is as the table states it, not checked on the DNA. Germline lookup yields CDR1 ENHRY and CDR2 SYGVKD. Counting both end residues, the CDR3 totals 12 amino acids. The CDR3 sequence: CAISESGQGVGL.

This clone occurred once. The chain carries TRBV6-5 and TRBJ1-5, with D tentatively TRBD1 (5 bases). V lost 5 bases, J lost 1 base, and 12 bases lay in between. The CDR3 has 15 amino acids. Per the germline V gene, CDR1 is MNHEY and CDR2 is SVGAGI. The CDR3 sequence is CASSPSTGSNQPQHF. CDR3 nucleotides: TGTGCCAGCAGTCCCAGCACAGGAAGCAATCAGCCCCAGCATTTT.

The CDR3 bases are TGTGCCAGCTGGGCCCAAGGGGTGGTGTTCGCTTTCTTT. It is translated as CASWAQGVVFAFF. The V and J genes are TRBV6-5 and TRBJ1-1, with a weak D call TRBD1 (5 bases). V dropped 8 bases and J dropped 11 bases, with 21 bases sitting between them. CDR1 and CDR2 (germline): MNHEY, SVGAGI. There are 13 residues in the CDR3.

The chain joins TRBV7-3 to TRBJ2-4, with 8 bases fitting TRBD1. The V and J ends lost 6 bases and 6 bases, in that order; junction bases with no gene match: 7. CDR3 length: 14 amino acids. CDR1 is SGHTA and CDR2 is FQGTGA in the germline V gene. Here the CDR3 reads CASSTTGQGNIQYF. CDR3 bases: TGTGCCAGCAGTACAACTGGACAGGGAAACATTCAGTACTTC.

The chain has TRBV4-3 and TRBJ1-1; D gene unclear. The CDR3 length is 12 residues. V was clipped by 7 bases and J by 1 base, with 7 bases between them. Germline CDR1 LGHNA, CDR2 YSLEER. CDR3 DNA sequence: TGCGCCAGCACCAACACGAACACTGAAGCTTTCTTT. Its translation is CASTNTNTEAFF.

Here the CDR3 reads CATSRTGVYTF. The DNA of the CDR3 is TGTGCCACCAGCAGGACAGGGGTCTACACCTTC. V usage is TRBV15 and J usage is TRBJ1-2; 8 positions match TRBD1. The CDR3 length is 11 residues. Germline trimming cut 3 bases from V and 10 bases from J; bases unmatched to any gene: 1. The V gene's germline CDR1 is LNHNV and CDR2 YYDKDF (reference sequence).

The V gene is TRBV4-3, the J gene TRBJ1-1, with 8 nucleotides matching TRBD1. The CDR3 consists of 17 residues. Germline-derived CDR1 and CDR2 are LGHNA and YSLEER. The V segment lost 2 bases and the J segment 4 bases; nucleotides outside the gene matches: 12. The CDR3 protein is CASSQNRQGRETTEAFF. In DNA, the CDR3 is TGCGCCAGCAGCCAAAACCGACAGGGGCGGGAGACCACTGAAGCTTTCTTT.

J is TRBJ2-3 and V is TRBV5-1; 9 bases line up with TRBD2. Trimming took 0 bases from V and 4 from J; bases not matched to a gene: 6. Germline V CDR1 and CDR2: SGHRS, YFSETQ. This CDR3 has 16 amino acids. The CDR3 coding sequence is TGCGCCAGCAGCTTGGATATAGCGGGAGAGTCAGATACGCAGTATTTT. The encoded protein is CASSLDIAGESDTQYF.

V is TRBV11-2 and J is TRBJ1-3; 9 nucleotides align to TRBD1. With 4 bases clipped from V and 2 bases from J, the junction kept 0 bases outside the gene matches. This CDR3 is built from 14 residues. Germline-derived CDR1 and CDR2 are SGHAT and FQNNGV. Here the CDR3 DNA reads TGTGCCAGCAGCTACAGGGGGCCTGGAAACACCATATATTTT. It yields the protein CASSYRGPGNTIYF. The full variable domain, completed using reference TRBV11-2 and TRBJ1-3, is EAGVAQSPRYKIIEKRQSVAFWCNPISGHATLYWYQQILGQGPKLLIQFQNNGVVDDSQLPKDRFSAERLKGVDSTLKIQPAKLEDSAVYLCASSYRGPGNTIYFGEGSWLTVV.

CDR3 amino acids: CASSLYGDTQYF. CDR3 sequence (DNA): TGCGCCAGCAGTCTCTATGGAGATACGCAGTATTTT. V and J are TRBV5-1 and TRBJ2-3; unclear D gene. CDR3 length: 12 amino acids. Per the germline V gene, CDR1 is SGHRS and CDR2 is YFSETQ. Trimming removed 5 bases at V and 5 bases at J, with 9 bases between.

The gene calls are TRBV5-1 and TRBJ1-3; 8 bases agree with TRBD1. Per germline, CDR1 SGHRS and CDR2 YFSETQ. The J segment lost 1 base and the V segment lost 0 bases, leaving 3 bases of the junction unmatched. The CDR3 sequence is 16 residues long. The CDR3 region is CASSLGTGSSGNTIYF. Here the CDR3 DNA reads TGCGCCAGCAGCTTGGGGACAGGGAGTTCTGGAAACACCATATATTTT.

The chain joins TRBV7-9 to TRBJ1-2; TRBD1 might be the D (5 bases). V was cut by 0 bases and J by 5 bases, with 16 bases left in between. Germline lookup yields CDR1 SEHNR and CDR2 FQNEAQ (reference sequence). The CDR3 sequence is 16 residues long. CDR3 bases: TGTGCCAGCAGCTTAGCGCCTCAGGGCACCCAATATGGCTACACCTTC. As protein: CASSLAPQGTQYGYTF.

V usage is TRBV7-8 and J usage is TRBJ1-2; TRBD1 matches 7 bases. This CDR3 comprises 15 residues. Trimming took 7 bases from V and 5 from J; bases not matched to a gene: 13. Germline values: CDR1 SGHVS, CDR2 FQNEAQ. As DNA, the CDR3 is TGTGCCAGCACCAAACGAGGGACAGCTCAGTATGGCTACACCTTC. Protein product: CASTKRGTAQYGYTF.

This chain links TRBV11-2 with TRBJ2-7; 9 bases match TRBD1. Germline CDR1 SGHAT, CDR2 FQNNGV. The CDR3 spans 14 residues. Trimming removed 5 bases from V and 4 bases from J; junction bases left unmatched: 6. This CDR3 reads CASSRGQGRYEQYF. The CDR3, as DNA: TGTGCCAGCAGCCGGGGACAGGGAAGATACGAGCAGTACTTC. The full variable domain, completed using reference TRBV11-2 and TRBJ2-7, is EAGVAQSPRYKIIEKRQSVAFWCNPISGHATLYWYQQILGQGPKLLIQFQNNGVVDDSQLPKDRFSAERLKGVDSTLKIQPAKLEDSAVYLCASSRGQGRYEQYFGPGTRLTVT.

The chain employs TRBV6-5 and TRBJ1-5, with D hard to call. The CDR3 has 13 amino acids. V lost 3 bases to trimming and J lost 4 bases, with 7 bases between them. Germline CDR1 reads MNHEY; CDR2 reads SVGAGI. CDR3 sequence reads: CASSYRRNQPQHF. The CDR3 DNA reads TGTGCCAGCAGTTATCGCCGGAATCAGCCCCAGCATTTT.

The CDR3 reads CASSGTRSSYEQYF. CDR3 nucleotides: TGTGCCAGCAGTGGGACTAGAAGCTCCTACGAGCAGTACTTC. This rearrangement joins TRBV6-1 to TRBJ2-7; 7 bases map to TRBD2. Germline V gene data show CDR1 as MNHNS and CDR2 as SASEGT. Trimming took 4 bases from V and 0 from J; bases not matched to a gene: 3. There are 14 residues in the CDR3.